This T cell receptor beta chain is drawn from a study of blood T cell repertoires in COVID-19. Study-level information: The analysed material was cDNA or gDNA that came from T cells, B-cell-depleted T cells, or PBMCs.

This CDR3 is 14 amino acids long. Germline V lookup: CDR1 SGHRS, CDR2 YFSETQ. Trimming pared 1 base from V and 3 bases from J, leaving 10 bases between. TCRdb's copy holds only in-frame clones and misses some; the assay was immunoSEQ multiplex PCR. The profile shows about 340,000 clones, approximately 83% of them singletons. The sequence derives from a woman aged 40 to 50 with acute COVID-19. Sequenced: PBMCs or T cells enriched from blood (not recorded which). V and J are TRBV5-1 and TRBJ2-5; no reliable D call. The CDR3 sequence is CASSLTVGEETQYF. CDR3 coding DNA: TGCGCCAGCAGCTTGACAGTGGGCGAAGAGACCCAGTACTTC.